This TCR beta chain was sequenced in a study of CD8+ T cells in alopecia areata. About the research overall: Using the percentage of affected scalp area, treated patients' severity was scored. Study-wide points: Throughout tofacitinib, many expanded lesional clones continued to persist in scalp and blood. Having just one nonresponder leaves the connection between baseline CD8+ expansion and response unresolved.

Regarding this clone: What it recognizes is unknown.

RNA was isolated and reverse transcribed to cDNA, the sequencing template. The method was immunoSEQ multiplex PCR; TCRdb's version includes in-frame clones alone and lacks a portion of them. The data show about 120,000 clones, more than 45% seen once. Germline V gene sequence: CDR1 MGHRA, CDR2 YSYEKL. V lost 0 bases and J 2 bases, leaving 10 bases between the germline ends. The CDR3 is made up of 15 amino acids. The treatment was: oral pan-JAK inhibitor, 5-10 mg twice daily. Alopecia areata patients gave lesional scalp punch biopsies and peripheral blood samples. The origin of this receptor is a human donor with alopecia areata. The sample here was CD4+ T cells sorted from blood, taken at week 4, from a patient treated with tofacitinib. The gene calls are TRBV4-1 and TRBJ2-5, with D unresolved. The CDR3 is CASSQDNGRQETQYF. CDR3 DNA sequence: TGCGCCAGCAGCCAAGATAATGGCAGGCAAGAGACCCAGTACTTC.